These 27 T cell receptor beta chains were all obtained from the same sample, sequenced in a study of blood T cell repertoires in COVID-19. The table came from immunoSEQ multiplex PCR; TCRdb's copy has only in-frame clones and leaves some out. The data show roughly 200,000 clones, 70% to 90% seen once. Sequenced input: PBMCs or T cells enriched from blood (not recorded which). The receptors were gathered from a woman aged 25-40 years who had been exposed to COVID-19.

The DNA of the CDR3 is TGTGCCAGCAGCCAAGATTATACAGGGCATAATTCACCCCTCCACTTT. It encodes CASSQDYTGHNSPLHF. This chain connects TRBV3-1 (or the pseudogene TRBV3-2) to TRBJ1-6; weak D call: TRBD1 (6 bases). The V and J ends lost 0 bases and 5 bases respectively, with 11 bases between them. Germline values: CDR1 LGHDT, CDR2 YNNKEL (reference sequence). CDR3 length: 16 amino acids.

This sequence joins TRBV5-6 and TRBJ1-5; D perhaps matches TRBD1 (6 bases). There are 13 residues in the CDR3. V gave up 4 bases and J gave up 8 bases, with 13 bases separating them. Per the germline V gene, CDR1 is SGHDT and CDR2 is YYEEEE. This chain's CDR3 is CASSPMGAKPQHF. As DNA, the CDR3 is TGTGCCAGCAGCCCCATGGGGGCTAAGCCCCAGCATTTT.

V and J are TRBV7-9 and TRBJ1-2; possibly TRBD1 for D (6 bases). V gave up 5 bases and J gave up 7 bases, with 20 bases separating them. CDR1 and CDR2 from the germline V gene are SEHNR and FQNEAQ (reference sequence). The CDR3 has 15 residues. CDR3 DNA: TGTGCCAGCAGCATCACAGGGACCGGGTCTGGTGGCTACACCTTC. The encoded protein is CASSITGTGSGGYTF.

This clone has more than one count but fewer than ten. The CDR3 DNA reads as TGTGCCAGCAGTCAAGGAAGGAGGCCCCTCGAAGATTGGGATGGCTACACCTTC. The encoded protein is CASSQGRRPLEDWDGYTF. The V call is TRBV7-2, the J call TRBJ1-2, with D unresolved. V lost 6 bases and J 6 bases, leaving 29 bases between the germline ends. The CDR3 covers 18 residues. Germline V gene data show CDR1 as SGHTA and CDR2 as FQGNSA.

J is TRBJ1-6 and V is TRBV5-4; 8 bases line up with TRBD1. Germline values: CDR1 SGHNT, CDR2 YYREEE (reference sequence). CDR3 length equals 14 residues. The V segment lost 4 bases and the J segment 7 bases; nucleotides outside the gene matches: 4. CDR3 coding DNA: TGTGCCAGCAGCCCGACAGGGGTGAATTCACCCCTCCACTTT. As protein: CASSPTGVNSPLHF.

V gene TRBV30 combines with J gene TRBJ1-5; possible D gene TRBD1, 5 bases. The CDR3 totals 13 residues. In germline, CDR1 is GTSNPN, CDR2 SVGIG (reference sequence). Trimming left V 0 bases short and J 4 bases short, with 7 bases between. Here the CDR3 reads CAWSVQDNQPQHF. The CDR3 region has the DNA TGTGCCTGGAGTGTACAGGATAATCAGCCCCAGCATTTT.

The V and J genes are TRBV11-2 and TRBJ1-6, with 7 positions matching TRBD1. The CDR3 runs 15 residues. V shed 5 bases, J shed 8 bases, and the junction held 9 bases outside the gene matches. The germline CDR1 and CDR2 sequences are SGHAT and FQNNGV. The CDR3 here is CASSPHTGEDSPLHF. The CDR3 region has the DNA TGTGCCAGCAGCCCGCACACAGGGGAGGATTCACCCCTCCACTTT.

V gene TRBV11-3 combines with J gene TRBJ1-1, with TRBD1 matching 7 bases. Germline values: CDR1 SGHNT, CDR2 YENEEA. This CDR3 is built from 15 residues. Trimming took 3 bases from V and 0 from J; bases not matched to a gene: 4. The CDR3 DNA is TGTGCCAGCAGCTTTGAGGACAGGATGAACACTGAAGCTTTCTTT. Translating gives CASSFEDRMNTEAFF.

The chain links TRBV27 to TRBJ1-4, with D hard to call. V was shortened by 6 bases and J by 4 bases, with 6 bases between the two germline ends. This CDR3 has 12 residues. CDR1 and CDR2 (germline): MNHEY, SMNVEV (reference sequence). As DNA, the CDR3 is TGTGCCAGCAGCCGGGGTAATGAAAAACTGTTTTTT. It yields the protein CASSRGNEKLFF.

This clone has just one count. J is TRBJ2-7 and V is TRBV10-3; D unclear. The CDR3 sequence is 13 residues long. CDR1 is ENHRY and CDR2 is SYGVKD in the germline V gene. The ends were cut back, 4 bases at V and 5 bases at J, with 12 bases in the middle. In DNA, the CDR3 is TGTGCCATCAGTGGGGTAGCTGGCCACGAGCAGTACTTC. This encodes CAISGVAGHEQYF.

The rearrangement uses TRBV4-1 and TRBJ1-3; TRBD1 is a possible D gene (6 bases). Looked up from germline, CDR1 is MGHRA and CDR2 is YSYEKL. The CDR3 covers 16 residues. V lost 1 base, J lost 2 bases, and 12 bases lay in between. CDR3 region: CASSQAGEGAGNTIYF. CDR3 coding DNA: TGCGCCAGCAGCCAAGCAGGGGAAGGCGCTGGAAACACCATATATTTT.

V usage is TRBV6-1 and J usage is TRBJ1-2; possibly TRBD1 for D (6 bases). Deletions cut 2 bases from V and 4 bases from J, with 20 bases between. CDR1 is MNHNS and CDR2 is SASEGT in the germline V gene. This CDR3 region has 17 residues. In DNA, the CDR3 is TGTGCCAGCAGTGAATGGTCCCAGGGGCGCGAGGCCTATGGCTACACCTTC. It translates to CASSEWSQGREAYGYTF.

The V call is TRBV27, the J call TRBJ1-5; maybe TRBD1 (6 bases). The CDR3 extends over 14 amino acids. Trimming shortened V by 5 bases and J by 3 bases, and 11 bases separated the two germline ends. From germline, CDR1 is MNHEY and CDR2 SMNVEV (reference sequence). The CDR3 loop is CASSPQGFNQPQHF. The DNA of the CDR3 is TGTGCCAGCAGTCCTCAGGGGTTCAATCAGCCCCAGCATTTT.

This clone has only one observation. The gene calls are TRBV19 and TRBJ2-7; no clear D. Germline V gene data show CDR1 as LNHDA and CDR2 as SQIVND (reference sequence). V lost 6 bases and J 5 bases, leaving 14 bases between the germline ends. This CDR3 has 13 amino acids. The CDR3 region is CASSVLSADEQYF. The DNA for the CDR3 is TGTGCCAGTAGCGTGCTTTCTGCGGACGAGCAGTACTTC.

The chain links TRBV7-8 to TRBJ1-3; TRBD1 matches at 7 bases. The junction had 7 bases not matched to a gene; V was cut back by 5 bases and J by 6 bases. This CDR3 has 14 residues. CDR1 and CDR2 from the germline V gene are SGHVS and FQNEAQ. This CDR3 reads CASSRDRVANTIYF. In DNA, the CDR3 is TGTGCCAGCAGCCGCGACAGGGTGGCAAACACCATATATTTT.

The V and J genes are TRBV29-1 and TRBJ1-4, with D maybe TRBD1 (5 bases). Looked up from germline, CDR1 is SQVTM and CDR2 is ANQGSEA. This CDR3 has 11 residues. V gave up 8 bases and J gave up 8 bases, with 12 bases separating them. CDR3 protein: CSSVAGEKLFF. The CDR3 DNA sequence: TGCAGCTCGGTAGCAGGGGAAAAACTGTTTTTT.

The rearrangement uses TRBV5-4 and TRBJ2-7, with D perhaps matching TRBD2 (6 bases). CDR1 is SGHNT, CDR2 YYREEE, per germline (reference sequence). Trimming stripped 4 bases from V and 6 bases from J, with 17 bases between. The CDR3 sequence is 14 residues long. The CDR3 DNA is TGTGCCAGCAGCCCGGGACTCCCTGGGGTCGAGCAGTACTTC. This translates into CASSPGLPGVEQYF.

The CDR3 reads CASSFSMTGDEQYF. CDR3 coding DNA: TGTGCCAGCAGCTTCAGTATGACAGGGGACGAGCAGTACTTC. The rearrangement uses TRBV11-2 and TRBJ2-7; 8 bases agree with TRBD1. The germline V gene has CDR1 SGHAT and CDR2 FQNNGV. The trim removed 3 bases at V and 5 bases at J, leaving 6 bases unmatched. The CDR3 is made up of 14 amino acids.

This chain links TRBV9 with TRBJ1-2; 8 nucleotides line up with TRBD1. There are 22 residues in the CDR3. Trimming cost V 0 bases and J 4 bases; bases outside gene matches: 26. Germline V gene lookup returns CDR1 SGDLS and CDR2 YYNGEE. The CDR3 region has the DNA TGTGCCAGCAGCGTAGCCGGGTGGGAGTTTTCGGCCAGGGGGCCCCAGTCCTATGGCTACACCTTC. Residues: CASSVAGWEFSARGPQSYGYTF.

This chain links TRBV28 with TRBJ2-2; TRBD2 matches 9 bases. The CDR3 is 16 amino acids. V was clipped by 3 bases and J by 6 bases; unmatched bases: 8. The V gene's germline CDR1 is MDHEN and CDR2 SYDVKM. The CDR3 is CASSFTRGGFSGELFF. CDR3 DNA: TGTGCCAGCAGTTTTACGCGGGGGGGCTTCTCCGGGGAGCTGTTTTTT.

The CDR3 loop is CASSEVGDQPQHF. The CDR3 nucleotides are TGCGCCAGCAGTGAGGTCGGGGATCAGCCCCAGCATTTT. This rearrangement joins TRBV10-2 to TRBJ1-5; D is unresolved. The CDR3 is 13 residues long. Trimming shortened V by 2 bases and J by 5 bases, and 7 bases separated the two germline ends. CDR1 and CDR2 (germline): WSHSY, SAAADI.

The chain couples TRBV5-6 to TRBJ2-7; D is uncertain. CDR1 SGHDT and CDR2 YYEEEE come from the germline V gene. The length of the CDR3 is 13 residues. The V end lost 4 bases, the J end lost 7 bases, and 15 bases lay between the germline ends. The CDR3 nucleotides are TGTGCCAGCAGCCCCGCTCGGGTCCGGGAGCAGTACTTC. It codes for CASSPARVREQYF.

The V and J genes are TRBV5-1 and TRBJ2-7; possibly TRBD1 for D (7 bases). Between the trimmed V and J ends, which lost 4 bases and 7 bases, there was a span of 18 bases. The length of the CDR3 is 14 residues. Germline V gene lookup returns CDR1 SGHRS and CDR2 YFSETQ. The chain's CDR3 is CASSRDDRAGEQYF. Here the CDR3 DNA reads TGCGCCAGCAGCCGGGATGACAGGGCGGGGGAGCAGTACTTC.

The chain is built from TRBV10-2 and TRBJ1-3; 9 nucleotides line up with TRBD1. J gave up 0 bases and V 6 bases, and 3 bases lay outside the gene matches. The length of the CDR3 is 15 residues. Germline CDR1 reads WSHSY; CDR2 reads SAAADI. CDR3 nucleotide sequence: TGCGCCAGCAGGGGGACAGGGCCCTCTGGAAACACCATATATTTT. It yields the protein CASRGTGPSGNTIYF.

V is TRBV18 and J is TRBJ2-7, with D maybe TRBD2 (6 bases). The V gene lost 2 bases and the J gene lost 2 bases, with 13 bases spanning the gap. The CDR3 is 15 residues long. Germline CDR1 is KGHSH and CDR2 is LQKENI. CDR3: CASSPSSGGPYEQYF. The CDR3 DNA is TGTGCCAGCTCACCAAGTTCAGGAGGGCCCTACGAGCAGTACTTC.

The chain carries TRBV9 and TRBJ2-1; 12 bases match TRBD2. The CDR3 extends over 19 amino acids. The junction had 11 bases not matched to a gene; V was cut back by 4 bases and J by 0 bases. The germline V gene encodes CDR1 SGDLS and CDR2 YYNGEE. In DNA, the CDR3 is TGTGCCAGCAGCCCTACTAGCGGGGGGCTAAAGCCCTCCTACAATGAGCAGTTCTTC. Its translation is CASSPTSGGLKPSYNEQFF.

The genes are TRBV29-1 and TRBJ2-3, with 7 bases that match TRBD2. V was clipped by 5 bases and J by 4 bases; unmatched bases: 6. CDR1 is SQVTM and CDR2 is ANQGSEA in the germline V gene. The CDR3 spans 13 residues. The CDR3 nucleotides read TGCAGCGTTATGAGAGGGAGGGCAGATACGCAGTATTTT. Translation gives CSVMRGRADTQYF.